This entry features one T cell receptor (beta chain) sequence. These data originate in a study of blood T cell repertoires in COVID-19. Libraries were prepared by immunoSEQ multiplex PCR; TCRdb keeps only in-frame clonotypes and omits some of them. This table holds roughly 67,000 clones, more than 70% found once. Germline CDR1 MGHRA, CDR2 YSYEKL. This CDR3 contains 16 residues. Deletions cut 4 bases from V and 5 bases from J, with 21 bases between. The chain couples TRBV4-1 to TRBJ2-7; possible D gene TRBD2, 6 bases. The TCR sequence derives from a man aged 45-65 years with active COVID-19. The specimen sequenced was peripheral blood. In DNA form, the CDR3 reads TGCGCCAGCAGCCGCGAGGTGAAGGGAGGTATCCACGAGCAGTACTTC. Translation gives CASSREVKGGIHEQYF.